The source of this T cell receptor (beta chain) is a study of T cell responses to AZD1222 COVID-19 vaccine. Study-wide findings and caveats: Females outnumbered males among donors, who were mostly white British; clonal diversity was possibly underestimated.

About this clone itself: Its antigen is not known.

Repertoires were generated with immunoSEQ multiplex PCR, while TCRdb's copy carries only in-frame clones and drops some. The sample shows around 140,000 clones, 93% of them seen only once. The sequence derives from an adult in good health. The sequences come from peripheral blood, collected on day 0 of AZD1222 vaccination.

CDR3: CASSAGGPEQYF. In DNA form, the CDR3 reads TGTGCCAGCTCAGCTGGGGGGCCCGAGCAGTACTTC. V usage is TRBV18 and J usage is TRBJ2-7, with D perhaps being TRBD1 or TRBD2 (6 bases each). Germline loops: CDR1 KGHSH, CDR2 LQKENI. This CDR3 has 12 residues. V lost 5 bases to trimming and J lost 6 bases, with 11 bases between them.